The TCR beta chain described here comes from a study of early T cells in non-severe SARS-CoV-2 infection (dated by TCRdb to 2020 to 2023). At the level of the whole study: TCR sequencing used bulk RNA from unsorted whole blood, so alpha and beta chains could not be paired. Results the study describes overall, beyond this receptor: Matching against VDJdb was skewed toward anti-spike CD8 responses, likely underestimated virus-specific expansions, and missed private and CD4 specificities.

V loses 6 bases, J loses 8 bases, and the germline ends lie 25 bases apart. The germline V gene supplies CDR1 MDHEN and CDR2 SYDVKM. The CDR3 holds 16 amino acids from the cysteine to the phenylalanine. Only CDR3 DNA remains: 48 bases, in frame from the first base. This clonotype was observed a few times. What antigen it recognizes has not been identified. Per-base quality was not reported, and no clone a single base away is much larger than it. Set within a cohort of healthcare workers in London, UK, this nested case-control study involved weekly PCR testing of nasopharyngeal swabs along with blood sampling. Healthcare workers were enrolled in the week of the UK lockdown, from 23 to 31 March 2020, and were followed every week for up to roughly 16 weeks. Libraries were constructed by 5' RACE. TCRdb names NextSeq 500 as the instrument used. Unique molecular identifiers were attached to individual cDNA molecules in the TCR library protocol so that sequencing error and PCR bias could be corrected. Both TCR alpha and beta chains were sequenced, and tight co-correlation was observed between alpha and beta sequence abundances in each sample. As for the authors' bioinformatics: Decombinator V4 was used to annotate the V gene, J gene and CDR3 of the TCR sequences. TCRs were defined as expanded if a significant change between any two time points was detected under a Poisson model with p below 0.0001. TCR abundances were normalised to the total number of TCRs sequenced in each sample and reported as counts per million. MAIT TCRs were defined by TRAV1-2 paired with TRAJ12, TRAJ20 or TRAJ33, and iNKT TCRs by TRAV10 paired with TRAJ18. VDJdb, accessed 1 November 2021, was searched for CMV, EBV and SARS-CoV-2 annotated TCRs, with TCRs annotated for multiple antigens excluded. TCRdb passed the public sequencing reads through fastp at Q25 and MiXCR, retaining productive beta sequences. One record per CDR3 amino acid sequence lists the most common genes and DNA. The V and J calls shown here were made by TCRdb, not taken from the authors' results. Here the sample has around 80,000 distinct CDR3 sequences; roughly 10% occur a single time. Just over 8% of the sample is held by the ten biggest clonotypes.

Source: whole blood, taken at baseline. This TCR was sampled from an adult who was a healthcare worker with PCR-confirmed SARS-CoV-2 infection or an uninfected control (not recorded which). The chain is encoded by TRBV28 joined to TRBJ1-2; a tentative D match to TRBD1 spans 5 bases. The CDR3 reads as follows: CASSLYPGTDYVGYTF. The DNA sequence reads TGTGCCAGCAGCCTCTACCCCGGGACCGACTATGTCGGCTACACCTTC.